What follows is one T cell receptor beta chain and its context. Its antigen is as yet unknown. Method: immunoSEQ multiplex PCR; TCRdb's copy keeps in-frame clones and lacks some. The table has over 100,000 clones, roughly 90% seen once; the top ten hold 3% to 4%. The sample is drawn from a study of CD4+ T cells in melanoma. Findings and limits, study-wide: CD8+ T cell, macrophage and B cell function reportedly correlated with neoantigen-specific CD4+ T cells. Diverse differentiation states were reported for melanoma neoantigen-specific CD4+ T cells.

The clonotype was recovered from a human donor with melanoma. Source material: peripheral blood.

CDR3 nucleotides: TGCGCCAGCAGCCAAGATTTTAGAGGGGGGTTGGGGGAGACCCAGTACTTC. This codes for CASSQDFRGGLGETQYF. This chain joins TRBV4-3 and TRBJ2-5; D might be TRBD1 or TRBD2, each matching 6 bases. This CDR3 is built from 17 residues. Trimming took off 0 bases at V and 5 bases at J, with 19 bases between the two ends. The germline V gene has CDR1 LGHNA and CDR2 YSLEER.